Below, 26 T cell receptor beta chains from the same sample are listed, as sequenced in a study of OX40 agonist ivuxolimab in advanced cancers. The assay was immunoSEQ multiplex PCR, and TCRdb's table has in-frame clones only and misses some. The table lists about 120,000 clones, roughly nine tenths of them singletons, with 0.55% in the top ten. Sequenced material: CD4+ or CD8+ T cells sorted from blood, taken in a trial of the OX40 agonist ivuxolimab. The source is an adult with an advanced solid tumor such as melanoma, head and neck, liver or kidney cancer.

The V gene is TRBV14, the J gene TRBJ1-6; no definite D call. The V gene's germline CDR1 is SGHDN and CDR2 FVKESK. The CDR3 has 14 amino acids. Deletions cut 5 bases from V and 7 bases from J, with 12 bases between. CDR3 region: CASSSGLSNSPLHF. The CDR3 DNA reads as TGTGCCAGCAGCTCAGGACTGTCCAATTCACCCCTCCACTTT.

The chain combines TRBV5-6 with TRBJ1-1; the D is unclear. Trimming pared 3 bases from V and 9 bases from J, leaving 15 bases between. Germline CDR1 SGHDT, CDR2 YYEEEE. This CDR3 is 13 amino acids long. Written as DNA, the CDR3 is TGTGCCAGCAGCTCCTTCTATACCAATAAAGCTTTCTTT. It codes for CASSSFYTNKAFF.

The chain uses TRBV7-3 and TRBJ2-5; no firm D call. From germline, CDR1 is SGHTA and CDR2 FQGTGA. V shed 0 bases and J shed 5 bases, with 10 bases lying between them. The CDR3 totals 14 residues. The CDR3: CASSLTGSDETQYF. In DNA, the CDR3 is TGTGCCAGCAGCTTAACCGGGTCAGATGAGACCCAGTACTTC.

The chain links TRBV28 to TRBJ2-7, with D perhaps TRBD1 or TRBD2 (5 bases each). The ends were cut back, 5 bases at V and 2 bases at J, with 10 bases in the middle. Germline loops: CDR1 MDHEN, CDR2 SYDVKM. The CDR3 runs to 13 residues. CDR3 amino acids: CASSGGQAYEQYF. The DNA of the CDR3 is TGTGCCAGCAGTGGAGGACAAGCCTACGAGCAGTACTTC.

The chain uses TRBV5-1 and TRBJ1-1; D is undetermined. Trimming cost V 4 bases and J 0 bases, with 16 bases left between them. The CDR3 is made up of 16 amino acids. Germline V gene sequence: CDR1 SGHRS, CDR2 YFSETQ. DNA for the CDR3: TGCGCCAGCAGCAAGGAGGAACCGCGCTTGAACACTGAAGCTTTCTTT. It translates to CASSKEEPRLNTEAFF. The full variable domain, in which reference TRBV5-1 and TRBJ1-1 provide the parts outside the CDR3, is KAGVTQTPRYLIKTRGQQVTLSCSPISGHRSVSWYQQTPGQGLQFLFEYFSETQRNKGNFPGRFSGRQFSNSRSEMNVSTLELGDSALYLCASSKEEPRLNTEAFFGQGTRLTVV.

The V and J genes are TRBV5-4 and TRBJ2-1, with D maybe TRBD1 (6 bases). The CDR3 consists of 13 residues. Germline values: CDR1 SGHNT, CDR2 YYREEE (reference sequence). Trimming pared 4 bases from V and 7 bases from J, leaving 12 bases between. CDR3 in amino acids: CASSPGQLNEQFF. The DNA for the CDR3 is TGTGCCAGCAGCCCAGGACAGTTAAATGAGCAGTTCTTC. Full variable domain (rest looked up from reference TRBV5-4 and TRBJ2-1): ETGVTQSPTHLIKTRGQQVTLRCSSQSGHNTVSWYQQALGQGPQFIFQYYREEENGRGNFPPRFSGLQFPNYSSELNVNALELDDSALYLCASSPGQLNEQFFGPGTRLTVL.

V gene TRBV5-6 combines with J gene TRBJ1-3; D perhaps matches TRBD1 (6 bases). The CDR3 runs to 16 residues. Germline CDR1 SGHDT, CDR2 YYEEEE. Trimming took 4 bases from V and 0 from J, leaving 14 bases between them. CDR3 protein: CASSRGQPISGNTIYF. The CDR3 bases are TGTGCCAGCAGCCGCGGACAGCCCATCTCTGGAAACACCATATATTTT.

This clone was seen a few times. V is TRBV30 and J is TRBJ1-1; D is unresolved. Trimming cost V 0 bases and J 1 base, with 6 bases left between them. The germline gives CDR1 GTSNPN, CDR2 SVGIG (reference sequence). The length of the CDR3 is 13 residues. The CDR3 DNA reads TGTGCCTGGAGTGTCCTCACGAACACTGAAGCTTTCTTT. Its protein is CAWSVLTNTEAFF.

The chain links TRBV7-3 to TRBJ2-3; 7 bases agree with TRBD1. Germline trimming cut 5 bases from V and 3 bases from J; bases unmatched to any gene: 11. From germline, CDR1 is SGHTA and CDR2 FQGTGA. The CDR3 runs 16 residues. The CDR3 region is CASSPGDRVKTDTQYF. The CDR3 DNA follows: TGTGCCAGCAGCCCCGGGGACAGAGTTAAAACAGATACGCAGTATTTT. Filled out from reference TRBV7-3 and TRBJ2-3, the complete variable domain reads GAGVSQTPSNKVTEKGKYVELRCDPISGHTALYWYRQSLGQGPEFLIYFQGTGAADDSGLPNDRFFAVRPEGSVSTLKIQRTERGDSAVYLCASSPGDRVKTDTQYFGPGTRLTVL.

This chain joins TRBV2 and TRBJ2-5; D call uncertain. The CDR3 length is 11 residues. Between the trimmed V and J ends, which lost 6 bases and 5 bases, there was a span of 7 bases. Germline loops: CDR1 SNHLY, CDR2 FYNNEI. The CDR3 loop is CASRAGETQYF. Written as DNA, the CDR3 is TGTGCCAGCAGGGCCGGGGAGACCCAGTACTTC.

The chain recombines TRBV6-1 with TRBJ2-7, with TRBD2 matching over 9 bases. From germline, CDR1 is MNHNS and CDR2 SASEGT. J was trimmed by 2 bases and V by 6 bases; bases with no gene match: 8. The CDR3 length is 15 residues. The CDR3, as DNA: TGTGCCAGCAGCCGAATTAGCGGGGGCCCCTACGAGCAGTACTTC. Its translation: CASSRISGGPYEQYF.

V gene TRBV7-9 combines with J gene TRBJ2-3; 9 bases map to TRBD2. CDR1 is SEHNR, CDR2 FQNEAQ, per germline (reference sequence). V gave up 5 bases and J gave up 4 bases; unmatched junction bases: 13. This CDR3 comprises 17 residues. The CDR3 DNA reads TGTGCCAGCAGCCCCGTGGCGGGGGGGCTTGGGGCAGATACGCAGTATTTT. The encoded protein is CASSPVAGGLGADTQYF.

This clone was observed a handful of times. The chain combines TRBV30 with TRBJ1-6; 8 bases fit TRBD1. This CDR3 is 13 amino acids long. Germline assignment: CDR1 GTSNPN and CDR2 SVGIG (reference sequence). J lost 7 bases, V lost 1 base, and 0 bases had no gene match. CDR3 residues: CAWSDRGNSPLHF. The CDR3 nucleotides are TGTGCCTGGAGTGACAGGGGGAATTCACCCCTCCACTTT.

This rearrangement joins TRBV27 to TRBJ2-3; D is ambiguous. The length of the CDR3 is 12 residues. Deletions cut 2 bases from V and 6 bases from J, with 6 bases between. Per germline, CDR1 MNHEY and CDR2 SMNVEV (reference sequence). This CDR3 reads CASSLNRDTQYF. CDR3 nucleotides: TGTGCCAGCAGTTTAAATCGGGATACGCAGTATTTT.

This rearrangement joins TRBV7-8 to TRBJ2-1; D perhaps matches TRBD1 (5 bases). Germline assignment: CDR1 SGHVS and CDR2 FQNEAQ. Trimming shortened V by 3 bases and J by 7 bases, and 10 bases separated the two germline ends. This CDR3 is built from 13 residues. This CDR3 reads CASSFQGPNEQFF. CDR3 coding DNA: TGTGCCAGCAGCTTCCAGGGCCCAAATGAGCAGTTCTTC.

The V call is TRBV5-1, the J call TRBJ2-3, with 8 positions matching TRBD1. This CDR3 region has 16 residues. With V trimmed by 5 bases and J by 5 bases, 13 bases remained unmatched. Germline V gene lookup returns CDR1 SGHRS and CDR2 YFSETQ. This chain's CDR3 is CASSTDPGTGRDTQYF. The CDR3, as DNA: TGCGCCAGCAGTACTGACCCCGGGACAGGACGAGATACGCAGTATTTT.

CDR3 loop: CASRTTGQGQDTQYF. CDR3 sequence (DNA): TGTGCCAGTAGGACAACGGGACAGGGTCAAGATACGCAGTATTTT. The chain employs TRBV19 and TRBJ2-3; TRBD1 matches 9 bases. Trimming took 6 bases from V and 5 from J; bases not matched to a gene: 9. The CDR3 extends over 15 amino acids. Germline V gene lookup returns CDR1 LNHDA and CDR2 SQIVND (reference sequence). Variable domain in full (rest from reference TRBV19 and TRBJ2-3): DGGITQSPKYLFRKEGQNVTLSCEQNLNHDAMYWYRQDPGQGLRLIYYSQIVNDFQKGDIAEGYSVSREKKESFPLTVTSAQKNPTAFYLCASRTTGQGQDTQYFGPGTRLTVL.

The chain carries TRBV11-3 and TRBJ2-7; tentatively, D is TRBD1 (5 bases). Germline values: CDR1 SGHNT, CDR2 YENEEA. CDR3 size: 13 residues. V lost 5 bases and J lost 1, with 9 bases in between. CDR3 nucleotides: TGTGCCAGCAGCCCAGGGTGGTCCTACGAGCAGTACTTC. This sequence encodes CASSPGWSYEQYF.

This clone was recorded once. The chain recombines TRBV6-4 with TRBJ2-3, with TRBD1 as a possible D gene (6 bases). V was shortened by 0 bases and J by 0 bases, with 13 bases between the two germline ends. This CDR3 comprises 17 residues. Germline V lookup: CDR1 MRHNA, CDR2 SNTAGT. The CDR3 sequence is CASSDSGQGMSTDTQYF. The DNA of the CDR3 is TGTGCCAGCAGTGACTCGGGGCAGGGGATGAGCACAGATACGCAGTATTTT.

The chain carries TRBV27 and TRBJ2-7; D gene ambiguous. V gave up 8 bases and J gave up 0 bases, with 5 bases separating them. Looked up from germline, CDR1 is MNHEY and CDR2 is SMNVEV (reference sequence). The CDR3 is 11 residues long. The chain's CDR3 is CASLDSYEQYF. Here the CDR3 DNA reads TGTGCCAGCCTCGACTCCTACGAGCAGTACTTC.

In nucleotides, the CDR3 is TGTGCCAGCAGTTTGTTGACAACGACCTACAATGAGCAGTTCTTC. It specifies CASSLLTTTYNEQFF. The chain couples TRBV28 to TRBJ2-1, with D uncertain. CDR1 and CDR2 (germline): MDHEN, SYDVKM. CDR3 length equals 15 residues. The ends were cut back, 3 bases at V and 2 bases at J, with 11 bases in the middle.

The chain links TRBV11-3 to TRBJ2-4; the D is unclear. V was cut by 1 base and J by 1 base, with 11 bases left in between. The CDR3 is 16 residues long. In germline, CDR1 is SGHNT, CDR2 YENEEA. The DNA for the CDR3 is TGTGCCAGCAGCTTAGGCCCCCTTGGCGCCAAAAACATTCAGTACTTC. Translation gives CASSLGPLGAKNIQYF.

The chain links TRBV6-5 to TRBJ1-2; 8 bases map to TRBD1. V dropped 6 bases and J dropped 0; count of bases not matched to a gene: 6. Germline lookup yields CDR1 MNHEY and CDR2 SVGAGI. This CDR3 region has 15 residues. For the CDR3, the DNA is TGTGCCAGCAGAGAGACAGGGGATCCTAACTATGGCTACACCTTC. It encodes CASRETGDPNYGYTF.

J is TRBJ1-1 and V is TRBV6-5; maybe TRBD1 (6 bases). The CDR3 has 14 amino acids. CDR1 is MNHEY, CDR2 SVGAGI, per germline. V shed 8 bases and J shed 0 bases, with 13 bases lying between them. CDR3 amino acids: CASAKGGVNTEAFF. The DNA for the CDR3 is TGTGCCAGCGCTAAAGGGGGGGTGAACACTGAAGCTTTCTTT.

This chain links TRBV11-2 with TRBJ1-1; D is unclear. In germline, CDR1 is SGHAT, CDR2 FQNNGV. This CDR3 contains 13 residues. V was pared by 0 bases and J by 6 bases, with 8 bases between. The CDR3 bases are TGTGCCAGCAGCTTAGACCCGAGGGCTGAAGCTTTCTTT. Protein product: CASSLDPRAEAFF.

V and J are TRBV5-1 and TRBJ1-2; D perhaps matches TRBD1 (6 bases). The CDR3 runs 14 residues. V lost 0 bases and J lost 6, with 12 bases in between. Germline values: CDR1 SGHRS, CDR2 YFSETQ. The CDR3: CASSLGLTGNGYTF. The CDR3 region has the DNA TGCGCCAGCAGCTTGGGACTGACAGGAAATGGCTACACCTTC.